This TCR beta chain appears in the sequencing data of a study of blood T cell repertoires in COVID-19. Study overall: The samples span acute and convalescent COVID-19 from the United States, Italy and Spain. T cells, B-cell-depleted T cells, or PBMCs provided the cDNA or gDNA that served as material.

CDR3 length: 15 amino acids. V lost 0 bases and J 5 bases, leaving 13 bases between the germline ends. Germline V gene data show CDR1 as SGDLS and CDR2 as YYNGEE. Libraries were prepared by immunoSEQ multiplex PCR; TCRdb keeps only in-frame clonotypes and omits some of them. In the table there are 250,000 to 300,000 clones, roughly 90% of which are singletons. Source material: peripheral blood. This chain joins TRBV9 and TRBJ2-3; D ambiguous. This clonotype was obtained from a woman in her twenties or thirties with active or convalescent COVID-19. The CDR3 DNA is TGTGCCAGCAGCGTAGCTACGTCCAACCAAGATACGCAGTATTTT. Its translation is CASSVATSNQDTQYF.